This T cell receptor (beta chain) was retrieved from a study of blood T cells in healthy people across ages. Study-level points and caveats: It was the long-lived donors that had more naive CD4+ cells and higher diversity than aged donors. Researchers said unsorted PBMCs prevented a conclusive naive versus antigen-experienced comparison.

This clonotype appeared many times. Antigen specificity is unknown. CDR1 is SGHRS and CDR2 is YFSETQ in the germline V gene. The CDR3 extends over 15 amino acids. V lost 5 bases to trimming and J lost 5 bases, with 19 bases between them. A J-beta primer mix and a sample-barcoded 5' primer were used in a second PCR of about 7 to 11 cycles. The authors tagged each cDNA molecule using a template-switch adaptor with 12 random nucleotides. TCRdb ran MiXCR on the 5' RACE reads and lists one entry per CDR3 protein. The table includes about 780,000 distinct CDR3 sequences, about 42% detected once. There were healthy Caucasian individuals from Russia, aged roughly 6 to 100, serving as donors.

The origin of this receptor is an elderly man in good health. The material sequenced was blood. This chain links TRBV5-1 with TRBJ2-5; D unclear. The CDR3 region has the DNA TGCGCCAGCAGAAAAAGTCAGGCGCAAGGGGAGACCCAGTACTTC. It yields the protein CASRKSQAQGETQYF.